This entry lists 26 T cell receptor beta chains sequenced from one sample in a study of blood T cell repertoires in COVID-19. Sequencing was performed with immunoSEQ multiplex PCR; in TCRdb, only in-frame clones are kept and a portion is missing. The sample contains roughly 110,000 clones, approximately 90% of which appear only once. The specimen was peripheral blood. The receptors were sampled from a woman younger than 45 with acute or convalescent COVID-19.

This CDR3 is CASSERQGILWSLHF. CDR3 sequence (DNA): TGTGCCAGCAGTGAACGGCAGGGGATCCTATGGAGCCTCCACTTT. The rearrangement joins TRBV2 to TRBJ1-6, with TRBD1 as a possible D gene (6 bases). Per germline, CDR1 SNHLY and CDR2 FYNNEI. The CDR3 length is 15 residues. Between the trimmed V and J ends, which lost 2 bases and 15 bases, there was a span of 20 bases.

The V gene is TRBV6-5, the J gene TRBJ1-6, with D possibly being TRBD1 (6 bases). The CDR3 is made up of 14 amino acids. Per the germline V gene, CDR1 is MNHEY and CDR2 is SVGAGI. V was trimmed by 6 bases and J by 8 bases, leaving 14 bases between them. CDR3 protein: CASRRTAFHSPLHF. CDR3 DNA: TGTGCCAGCAGACGGACAGCCTTCCATTCACCCCTCCACTTT.

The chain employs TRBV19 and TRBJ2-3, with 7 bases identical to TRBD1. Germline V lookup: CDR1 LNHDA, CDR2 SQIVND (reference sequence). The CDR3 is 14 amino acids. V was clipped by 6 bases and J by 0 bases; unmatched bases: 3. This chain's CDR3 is CASSQGVSTDTQYF. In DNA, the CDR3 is TGTGCCAGTAGCCAGGGGGTTAGCACAGATACGCAGTATTTT.

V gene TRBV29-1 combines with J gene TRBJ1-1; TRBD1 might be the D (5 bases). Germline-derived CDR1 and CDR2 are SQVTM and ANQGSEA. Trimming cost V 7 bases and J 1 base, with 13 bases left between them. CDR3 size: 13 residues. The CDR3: CSARTITNTEAFF. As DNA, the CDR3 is TGCAGCGCCAGGACAATTACGAACACTGAAGCTTTCTTT.

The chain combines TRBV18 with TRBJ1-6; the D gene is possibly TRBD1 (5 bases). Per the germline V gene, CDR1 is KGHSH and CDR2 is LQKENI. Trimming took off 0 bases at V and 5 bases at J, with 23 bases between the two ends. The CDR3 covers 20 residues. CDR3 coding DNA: TGTGCCAGCTCACCACCGATTAGTTTGACAGACAAGAGAAATAATTCACCCCTCCACTTT. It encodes CASSPPISLTDKRNNSPLHF.

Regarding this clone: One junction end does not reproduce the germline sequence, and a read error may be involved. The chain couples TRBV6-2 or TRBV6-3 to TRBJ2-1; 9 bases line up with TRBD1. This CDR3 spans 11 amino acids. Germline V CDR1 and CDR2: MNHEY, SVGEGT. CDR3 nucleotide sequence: TGTGCCAGCAGTTACGGGACAGGGAGCCTCTTC. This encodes CASSYGTGSLF.

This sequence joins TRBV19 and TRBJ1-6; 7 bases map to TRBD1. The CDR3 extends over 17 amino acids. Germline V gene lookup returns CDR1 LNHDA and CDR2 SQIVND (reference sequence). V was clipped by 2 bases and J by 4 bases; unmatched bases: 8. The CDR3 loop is CASSIRRRDRYNSPLHF. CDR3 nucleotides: TGTGCCAGTAGTATAAGGAGGCGGGACAGATATAATTCACCCCTCCACTTT.

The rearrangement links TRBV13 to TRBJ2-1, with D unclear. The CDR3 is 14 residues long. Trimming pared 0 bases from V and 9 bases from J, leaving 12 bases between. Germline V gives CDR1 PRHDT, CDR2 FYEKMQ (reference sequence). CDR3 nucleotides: TGTGCCAGCAGCTTAGGTAGTCCATATGCTGAGCAGTTCTTC. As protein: CASSLGSPYAEQFF. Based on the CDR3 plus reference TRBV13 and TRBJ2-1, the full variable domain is AAGVIQSPRHLIKEKRETATLKCYPIPRHDTVYWYQQGPGQDPQFLISFYEKMQSDKGSIPDRFSAQQFSDYHSELNMSSLELGDSALYFCASSLGSPYAEQFFGPGTRLTVL.

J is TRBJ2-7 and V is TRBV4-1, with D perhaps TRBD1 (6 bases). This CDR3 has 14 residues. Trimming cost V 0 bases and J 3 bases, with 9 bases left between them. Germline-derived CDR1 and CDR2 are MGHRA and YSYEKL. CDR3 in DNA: TGCGCCAGCAGCCAAGAAACAGGGTACTACGAGCAGTACTTC. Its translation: CASSQETGYYEQYF.

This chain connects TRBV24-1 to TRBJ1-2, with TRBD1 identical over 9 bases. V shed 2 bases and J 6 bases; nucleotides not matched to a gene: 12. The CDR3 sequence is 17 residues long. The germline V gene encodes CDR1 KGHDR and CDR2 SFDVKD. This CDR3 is CATSDSGTGWGRHGYTF. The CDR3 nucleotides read TGTGCCACCAGTGATTCCGGGACAGGGTGGGGAAGGCATGGCTACACCTTC.

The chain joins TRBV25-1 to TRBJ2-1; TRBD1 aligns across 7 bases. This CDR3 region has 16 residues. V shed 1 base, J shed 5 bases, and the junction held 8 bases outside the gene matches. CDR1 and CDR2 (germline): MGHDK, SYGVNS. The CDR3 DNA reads TGTGCCAGCAGTGAATCCTGGACAGGAAGGGACAATGAGCAGTTCTTC. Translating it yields CASSESWTGRDNEQFF.

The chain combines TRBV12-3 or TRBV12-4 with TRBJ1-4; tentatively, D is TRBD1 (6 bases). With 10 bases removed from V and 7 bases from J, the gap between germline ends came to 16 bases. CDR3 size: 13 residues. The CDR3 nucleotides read TGTGCCACCTCGGGAGGGGGGAGTGAAAAACTGTTTTTT. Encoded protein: CATSGGGSEKLFF.

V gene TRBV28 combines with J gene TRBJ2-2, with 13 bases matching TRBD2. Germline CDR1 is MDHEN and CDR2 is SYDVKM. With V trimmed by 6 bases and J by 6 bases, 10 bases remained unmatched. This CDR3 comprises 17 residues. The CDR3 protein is CASSPDRLAGGPGELFF. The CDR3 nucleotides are TGTGCCAGCAGCCCCGATCGACTAGCGGGAGGCCCCGGGGAGCTGTTTTTT.

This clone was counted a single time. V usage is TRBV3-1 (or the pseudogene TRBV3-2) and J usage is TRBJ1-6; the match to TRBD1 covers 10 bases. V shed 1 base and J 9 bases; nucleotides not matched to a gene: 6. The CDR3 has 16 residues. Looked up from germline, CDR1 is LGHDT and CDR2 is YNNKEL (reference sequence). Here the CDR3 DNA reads TGTGCCAGCAGCCAAGGAGGGGGACAGGGGAGTTCACCCCTCCACTTT. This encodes CASSQGGGQGSSPLHF.

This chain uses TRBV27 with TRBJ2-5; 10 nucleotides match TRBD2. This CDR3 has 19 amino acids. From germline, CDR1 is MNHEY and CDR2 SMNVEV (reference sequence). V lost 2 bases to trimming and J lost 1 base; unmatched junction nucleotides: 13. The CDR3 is CASSLHYGPSGGTQETQYF. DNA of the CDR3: TGTGCCAGCAGTTTACACTACGGGCCTAGCGGGGGAACCCAAGAGACCCAGTACTTC.

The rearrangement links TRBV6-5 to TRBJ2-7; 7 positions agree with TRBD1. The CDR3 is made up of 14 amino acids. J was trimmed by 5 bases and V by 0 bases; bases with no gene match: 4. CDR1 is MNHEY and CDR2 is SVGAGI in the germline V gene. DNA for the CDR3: TGTGCCAGCAGTTACTCACTGACAGGGAACGAGCAGTACTTC. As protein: CASSYSLTGNEQYF.

The CDR3 DNA is TGTGCCATCCGAAGGAGCGGGGGGGCCCAGCGGACCCAGTACTTC. Encoded protein: CAIRRSGGAQRTQYF. V and J are TRBV28 and TRBJ2-5, with 10 nucleotides matching TRBD2. This CDR3 is built from 15 residues. The junction had 15 bases not matched to a gene; V was cut back by 10 bases and J by 7 bases. CDR1 and CDR2 from the germline V gene are MDHEN and SYDVKM.

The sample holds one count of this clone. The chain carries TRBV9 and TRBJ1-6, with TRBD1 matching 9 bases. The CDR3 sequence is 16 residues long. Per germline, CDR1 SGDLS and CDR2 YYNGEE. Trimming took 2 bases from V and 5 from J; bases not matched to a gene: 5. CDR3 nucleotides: TGTGCCAGCAGCGTTGAGGGACAGGGCGATAATTCACCCCTCCACTTT. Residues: CASSVEGQGDNSPLHF.

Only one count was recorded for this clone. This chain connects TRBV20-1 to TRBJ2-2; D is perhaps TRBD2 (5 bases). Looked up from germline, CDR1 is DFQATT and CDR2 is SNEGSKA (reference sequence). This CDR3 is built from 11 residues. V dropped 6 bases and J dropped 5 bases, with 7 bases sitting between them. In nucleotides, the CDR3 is TGCAGTGCAGAGCGGACCGGGGAGCTGTTTTTT. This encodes CSAERTGELFF.

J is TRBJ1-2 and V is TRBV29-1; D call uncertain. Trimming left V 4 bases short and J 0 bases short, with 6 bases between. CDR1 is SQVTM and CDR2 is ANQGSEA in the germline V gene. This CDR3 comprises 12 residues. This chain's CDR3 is CSVAGANYGYTF. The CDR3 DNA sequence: TGCAGCGTTGCCGGGGCTAACTATGGCTACACCTTC.

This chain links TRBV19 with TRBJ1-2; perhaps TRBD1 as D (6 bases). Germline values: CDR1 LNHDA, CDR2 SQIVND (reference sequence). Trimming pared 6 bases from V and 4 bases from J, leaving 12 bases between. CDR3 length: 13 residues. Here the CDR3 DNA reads TGTGCCAGTAGCCCCGGGACACTCTATGGCTACACCTTC. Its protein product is CASSPGTLYGYTF.

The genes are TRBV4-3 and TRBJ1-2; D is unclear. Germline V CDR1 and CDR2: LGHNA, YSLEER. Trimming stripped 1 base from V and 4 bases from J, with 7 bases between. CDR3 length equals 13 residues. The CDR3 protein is CASSQVNGYGYTF. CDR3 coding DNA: TGCGCCAGCAGCCAAGTGAACGGCTATGGCTACACCTTC.

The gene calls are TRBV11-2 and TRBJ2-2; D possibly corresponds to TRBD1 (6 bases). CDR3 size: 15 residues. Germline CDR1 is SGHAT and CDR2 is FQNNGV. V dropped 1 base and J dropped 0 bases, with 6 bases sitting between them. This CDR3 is CASSLGGPNTGELFF. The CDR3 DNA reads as TGTGCCAGCAGCTTAGGGGGGCCGAACACCGGGGAGCTGTTTTTT.

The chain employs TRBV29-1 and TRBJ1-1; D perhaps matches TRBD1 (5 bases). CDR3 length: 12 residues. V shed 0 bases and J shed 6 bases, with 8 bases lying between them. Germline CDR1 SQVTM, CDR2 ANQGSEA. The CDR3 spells CSVEEGVAEAFF. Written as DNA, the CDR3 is TGCAGCGTTGAAGAAGGGGTCGCTGAAGCTTTCTTT.

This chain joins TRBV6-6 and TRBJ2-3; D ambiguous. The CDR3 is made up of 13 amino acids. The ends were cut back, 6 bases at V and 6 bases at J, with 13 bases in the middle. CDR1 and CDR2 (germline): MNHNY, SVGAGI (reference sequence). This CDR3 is CASRHARVDTQYF. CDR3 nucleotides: TGTGCCAGCAGGCACGCCCGGGTGGATACGCAGTATTTT.

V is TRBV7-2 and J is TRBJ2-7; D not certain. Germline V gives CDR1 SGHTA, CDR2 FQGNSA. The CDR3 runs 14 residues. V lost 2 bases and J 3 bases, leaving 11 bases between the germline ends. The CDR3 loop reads CASSLKMTYYEQYF. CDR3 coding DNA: TGTGCCAGCAGCTTAAAGATGACTTACTACGAGCAGTACTTC.